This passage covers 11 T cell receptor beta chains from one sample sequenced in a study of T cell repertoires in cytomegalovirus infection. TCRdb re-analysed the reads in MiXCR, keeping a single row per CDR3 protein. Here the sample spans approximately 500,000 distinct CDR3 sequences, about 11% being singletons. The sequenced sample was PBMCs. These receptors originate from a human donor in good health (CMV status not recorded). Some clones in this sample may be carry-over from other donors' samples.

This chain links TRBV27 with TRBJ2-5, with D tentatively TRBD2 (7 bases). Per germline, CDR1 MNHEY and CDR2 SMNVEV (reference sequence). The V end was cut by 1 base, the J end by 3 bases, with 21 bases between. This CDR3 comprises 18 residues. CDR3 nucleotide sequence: TGTGCCAGCAGTTTATTGGGGGGGGGGACACAATCGGAAGAGACCCAGTACTTC. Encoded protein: CASSLLGGGTQSEETQYF.

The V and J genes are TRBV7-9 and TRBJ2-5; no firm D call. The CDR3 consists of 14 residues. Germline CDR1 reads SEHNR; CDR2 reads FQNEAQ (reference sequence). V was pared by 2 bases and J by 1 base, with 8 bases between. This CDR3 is CASSLNSAQETQYF. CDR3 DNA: TGTGCCAGCAGCTTAAATTCTGCCCAAGAGACCCAGTACTTC.

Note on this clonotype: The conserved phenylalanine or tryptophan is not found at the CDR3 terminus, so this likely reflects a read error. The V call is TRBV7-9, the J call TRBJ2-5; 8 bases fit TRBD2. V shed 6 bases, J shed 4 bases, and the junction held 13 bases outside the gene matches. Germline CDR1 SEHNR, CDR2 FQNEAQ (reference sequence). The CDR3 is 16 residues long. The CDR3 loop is CASRMFGGEKGETQYI. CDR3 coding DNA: TGTGCCAGCAGGATGTTCGGGGGGGAGAAGGGAGAGACCCAGTACATC.

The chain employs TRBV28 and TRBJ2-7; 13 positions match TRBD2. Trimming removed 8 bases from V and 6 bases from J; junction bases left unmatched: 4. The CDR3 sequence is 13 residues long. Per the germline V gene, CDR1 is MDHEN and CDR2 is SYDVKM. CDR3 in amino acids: CASRTSGSLEQYF. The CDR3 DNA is TGTGCCAGCCGGACTAGCGGGAGTCTCGAGCAGTACTTC.

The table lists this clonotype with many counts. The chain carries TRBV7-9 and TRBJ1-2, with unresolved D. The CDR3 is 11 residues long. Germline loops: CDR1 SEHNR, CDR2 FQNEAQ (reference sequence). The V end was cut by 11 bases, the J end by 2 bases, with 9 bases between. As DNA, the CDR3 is TGTGCCGGTCAGGAGAACTATGGCTACACCTTC. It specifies CAGQENYGYTF.

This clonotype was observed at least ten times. CDR3 DNA: TGTGCCAGCAGTCGGGCGGGACGGAGTAGCAATCAGCCCCAGCATTTT. As protein: CASSRAGRSSNQPQHF. V gene TRBV6-1 combines with J gene TRBJ1-5; possible D gene TRBD1, 5 bases. Germline values: CDR1 MNHNS, CDR2 SASEGT. This CDR3 comprises 16 residues. The V end was cut by 5 bases, the J end by 0 bases, with 14 bases between.

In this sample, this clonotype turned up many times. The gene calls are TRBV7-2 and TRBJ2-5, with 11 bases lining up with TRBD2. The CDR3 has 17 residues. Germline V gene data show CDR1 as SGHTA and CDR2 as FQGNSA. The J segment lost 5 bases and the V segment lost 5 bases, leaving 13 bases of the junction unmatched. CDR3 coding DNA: TGTGCCAGCAGCGCCCCCCTAGCGGGGGGTGGAGGGGAGACCCAGTACTTC. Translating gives CASSAPLAGGGGETQYF.

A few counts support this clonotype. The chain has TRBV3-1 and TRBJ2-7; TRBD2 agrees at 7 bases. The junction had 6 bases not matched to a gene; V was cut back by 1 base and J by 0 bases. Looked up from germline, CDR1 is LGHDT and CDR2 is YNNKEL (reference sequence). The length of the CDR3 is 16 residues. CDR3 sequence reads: CASSQAEAGSSYEQYF. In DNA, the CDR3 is TGTGCCAGCAGCCAAGCTGAAGCGGGGAGCTCCTACGAGCAGTACTTC.

CDR3 nucleotide sequence: TGTGCCAGCAGCCAGGGGACAGGGTGGAGTACTGAAGCTTTCTTT. Its protein product is CASSQGTGWSTEAFF. This chain links TRBV3-1 with TRBJ1-1; 9 nucleotides agree with TRBD1. Trimming cost V 3 bases and J 5 bases; bases outside gene matches: 7. Per the germline V gene, CDR1 is LGHDT and CDR2 is YNNKEL (reference sequence). The CDR3 contains 15 residues.

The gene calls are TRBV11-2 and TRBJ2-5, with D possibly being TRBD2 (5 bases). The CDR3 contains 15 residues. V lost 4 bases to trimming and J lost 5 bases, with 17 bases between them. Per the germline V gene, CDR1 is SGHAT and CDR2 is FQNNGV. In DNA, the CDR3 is TGTGCCAGCAGCTCTACCTCGGGGTATACGGAGACCCAGTACTTC. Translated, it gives CASSSTSGYTETQYF.

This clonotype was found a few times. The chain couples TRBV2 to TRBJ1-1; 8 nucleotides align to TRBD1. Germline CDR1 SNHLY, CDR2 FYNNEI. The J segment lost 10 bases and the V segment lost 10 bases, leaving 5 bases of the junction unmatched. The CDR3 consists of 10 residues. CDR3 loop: CAMLQGAAFF. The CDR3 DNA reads TGTGCCATGCTTCAGGGGGCAGCTTTCTTT.